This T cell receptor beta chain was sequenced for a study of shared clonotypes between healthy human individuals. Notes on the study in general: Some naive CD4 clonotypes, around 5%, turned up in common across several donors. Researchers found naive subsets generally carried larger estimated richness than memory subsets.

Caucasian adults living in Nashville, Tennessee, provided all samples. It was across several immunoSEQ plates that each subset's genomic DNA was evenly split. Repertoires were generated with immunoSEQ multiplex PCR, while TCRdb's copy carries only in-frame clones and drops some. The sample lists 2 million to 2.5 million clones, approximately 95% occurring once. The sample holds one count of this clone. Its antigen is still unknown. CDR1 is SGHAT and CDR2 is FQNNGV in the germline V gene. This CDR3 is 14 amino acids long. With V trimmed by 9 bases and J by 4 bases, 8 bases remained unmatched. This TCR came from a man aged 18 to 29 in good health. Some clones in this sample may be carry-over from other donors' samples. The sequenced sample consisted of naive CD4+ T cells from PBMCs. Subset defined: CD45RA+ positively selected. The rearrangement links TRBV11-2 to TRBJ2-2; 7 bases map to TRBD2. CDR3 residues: CASRRLAGTGELFF. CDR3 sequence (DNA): TGTGCCAGTAGACGACTAGCCGGCACCGGGGAGCTGTTTTTT. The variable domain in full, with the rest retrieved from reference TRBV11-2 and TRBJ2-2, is EAGVAQSPRYKIIEKRQSVAFWCNPISGHATLYWYQQILGQGPKLLIQFQNNGVVDDSQLPKDRFSAERLKGVDSTLKIQPAKLEDSAVYLCASRRLAGTGELFFGEGSRLTVL.